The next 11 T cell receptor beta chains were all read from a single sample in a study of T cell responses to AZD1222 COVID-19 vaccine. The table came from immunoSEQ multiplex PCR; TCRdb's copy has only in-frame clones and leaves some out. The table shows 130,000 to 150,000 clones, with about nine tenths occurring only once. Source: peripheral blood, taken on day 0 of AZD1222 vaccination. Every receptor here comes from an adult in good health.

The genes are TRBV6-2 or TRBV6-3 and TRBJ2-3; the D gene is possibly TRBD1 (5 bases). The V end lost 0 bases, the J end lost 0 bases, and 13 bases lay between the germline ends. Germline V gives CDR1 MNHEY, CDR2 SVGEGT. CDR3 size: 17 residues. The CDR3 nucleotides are TGTGCCAGCAGTTACTCGTTCAGGGCTACTAGCACAGATACGCAGTATTTT. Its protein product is CASSYSFRATSTDTQYF.

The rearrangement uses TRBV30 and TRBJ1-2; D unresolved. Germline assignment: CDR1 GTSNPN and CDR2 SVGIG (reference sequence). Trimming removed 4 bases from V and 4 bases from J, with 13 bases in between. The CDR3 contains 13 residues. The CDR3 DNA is TGTGCCTGGACTGTGGGGTTAACCTATGGCTACACCTTC. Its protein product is CAWTVGLTYGYTF.

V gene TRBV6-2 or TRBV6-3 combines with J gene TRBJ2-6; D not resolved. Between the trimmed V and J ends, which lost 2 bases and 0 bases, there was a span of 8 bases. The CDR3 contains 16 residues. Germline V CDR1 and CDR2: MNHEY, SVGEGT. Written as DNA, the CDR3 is TGTGCCAGCAGTTACCCCACCGACTCTGGGGCCAACGTCCTGACTTTC. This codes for CASSYPTDSGANVLTF.

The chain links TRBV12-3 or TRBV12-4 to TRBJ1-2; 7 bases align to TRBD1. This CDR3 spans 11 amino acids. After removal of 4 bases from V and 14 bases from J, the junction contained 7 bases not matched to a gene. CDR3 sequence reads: CASSSPGQRTF. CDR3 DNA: TGTGCCAGCAGTTCACCGGGACAGAGGACCTTC.

CDR3 sequence (DNA): TGTGCCAGTAGAGCAGATAGAGCGGGGGCCAACGTCCTGACTTTC. Protein product: CASRADRAGANVLTF. The V gene is TRBV19, the J gene TRBJ2-6; D gene unclear. Germline V gene sequence: CDR1 LNHDA, CDR2 SQIVND (reference sequence). CDR3 size: 15 residues. Trimming removed 6 bases at V and 4 bases at J, with 13 bases between.

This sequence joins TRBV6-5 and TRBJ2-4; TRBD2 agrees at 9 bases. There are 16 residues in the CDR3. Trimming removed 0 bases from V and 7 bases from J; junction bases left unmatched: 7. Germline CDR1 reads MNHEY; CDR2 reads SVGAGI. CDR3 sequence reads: CASSYSLAGEGNIQYF. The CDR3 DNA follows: TGTGCCAGCAGTTACTCACTAGCGGGCGAGGGGAACATTCAGTACTTC.

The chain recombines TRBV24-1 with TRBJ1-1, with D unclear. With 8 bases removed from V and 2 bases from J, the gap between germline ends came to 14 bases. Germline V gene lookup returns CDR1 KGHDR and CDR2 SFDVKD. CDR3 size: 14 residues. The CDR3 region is CATKSDGTNTEAFF. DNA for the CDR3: TGTGCCACCAAAAGTGACGGAACCAACACTGAAGCTTTCTTT.

The CDR3 here is CASSLKDSRGYTF. The CDR3, as DNA: TGTGCCAGCAGTCTAAAGGACAGTCGTGGCTACACCTTC. V gene TRBV2 combines with J gene TRBJ1-2; tentative D call: TRBD1 (6 bases). The germline V gene encodes CDR1 SNHLY and CDR2 FYNNEI. The ends were cut back, 5 bases at V and 7 bases at J, with 14 bases in the middle. This CDR3 has 13 residues.

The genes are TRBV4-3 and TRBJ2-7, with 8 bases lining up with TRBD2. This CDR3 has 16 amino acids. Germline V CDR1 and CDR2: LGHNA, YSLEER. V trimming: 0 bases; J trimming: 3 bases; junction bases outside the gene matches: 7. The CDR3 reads CASSQDGVSGSYEQYF. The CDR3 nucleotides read TGCGCCAGCAGCCAAGATGGGGTAAGCGGGAGCTACGAGCAGTACTTC.

The CDR3 loop is CSGGRTGDEKLFF. CDR3 sequence (DNA): TGCAGCGGGGGGAGGACAGGGGATGAAAAACTGTTTTTT. The chain has TRBV29-1 and TRBJ1-4; 9 nucleotides match TRBD1. Per the germline V gene, CDR1 is SQVTM and CDR2 is ANQGSEA. J lost 6 bases, V lost 7 bases, and 6 bases had no gene match. The CDR3 sequence is 13 residues long.

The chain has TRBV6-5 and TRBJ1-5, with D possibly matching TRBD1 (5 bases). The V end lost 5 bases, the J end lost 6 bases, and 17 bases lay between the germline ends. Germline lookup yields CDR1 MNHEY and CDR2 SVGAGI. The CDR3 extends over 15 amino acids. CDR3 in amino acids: CASSPRGGIGQPQHF. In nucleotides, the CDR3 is TGTGCCAGCAGTCCCCGTGGGGGTATCGGTCAGCCCCAGCATTTT.